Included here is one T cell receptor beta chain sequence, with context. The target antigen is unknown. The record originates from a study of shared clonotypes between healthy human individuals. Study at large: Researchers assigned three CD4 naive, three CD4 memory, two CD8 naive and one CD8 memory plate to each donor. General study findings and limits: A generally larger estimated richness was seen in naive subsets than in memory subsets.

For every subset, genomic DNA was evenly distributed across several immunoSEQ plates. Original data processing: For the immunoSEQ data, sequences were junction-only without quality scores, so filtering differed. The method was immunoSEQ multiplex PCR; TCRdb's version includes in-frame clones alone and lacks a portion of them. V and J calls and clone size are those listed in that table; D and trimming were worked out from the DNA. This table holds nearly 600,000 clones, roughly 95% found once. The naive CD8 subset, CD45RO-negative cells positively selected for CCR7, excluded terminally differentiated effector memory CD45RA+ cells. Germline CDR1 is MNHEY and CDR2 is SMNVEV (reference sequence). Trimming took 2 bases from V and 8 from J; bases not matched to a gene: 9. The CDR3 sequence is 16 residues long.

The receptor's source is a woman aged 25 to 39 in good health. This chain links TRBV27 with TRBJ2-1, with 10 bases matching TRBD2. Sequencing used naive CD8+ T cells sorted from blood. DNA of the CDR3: TGTGCCAGCAGTTTAGTCCTAGCGGGAGTAGAACATGAGCAGTTCTTC. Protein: CASSLVLAGVEHEQFF.